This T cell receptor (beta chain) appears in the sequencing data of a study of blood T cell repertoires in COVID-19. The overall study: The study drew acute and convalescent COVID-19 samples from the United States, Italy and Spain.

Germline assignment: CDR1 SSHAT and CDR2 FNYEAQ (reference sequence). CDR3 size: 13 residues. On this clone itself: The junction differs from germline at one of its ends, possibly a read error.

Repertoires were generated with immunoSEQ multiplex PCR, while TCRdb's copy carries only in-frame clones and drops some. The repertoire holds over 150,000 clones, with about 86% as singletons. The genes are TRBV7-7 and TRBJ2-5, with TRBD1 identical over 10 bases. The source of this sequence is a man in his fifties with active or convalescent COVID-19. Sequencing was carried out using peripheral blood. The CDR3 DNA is TGTGCTAGCAGCTCAGGACAGGGGGGGACCCAGTACTTC. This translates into CASSSGQGGTQYF.